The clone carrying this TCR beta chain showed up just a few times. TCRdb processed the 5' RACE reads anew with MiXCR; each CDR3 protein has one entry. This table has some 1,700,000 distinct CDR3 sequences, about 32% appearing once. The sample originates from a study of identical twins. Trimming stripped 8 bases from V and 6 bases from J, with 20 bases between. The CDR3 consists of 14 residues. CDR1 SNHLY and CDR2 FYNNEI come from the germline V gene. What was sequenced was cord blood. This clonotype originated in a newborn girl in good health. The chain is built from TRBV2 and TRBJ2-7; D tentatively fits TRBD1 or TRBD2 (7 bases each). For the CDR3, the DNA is TGTGCCAGCTTCCTTCAGGGGGGGGCGACCGAGCAGTACTTC. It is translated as CASFLQGGATEQYF.